Listed here are 18 T cell receptor beta chains from one sample, sequenced in a study of T-cell reconstitution after alpha-beta-depleted transplantation in children. Preparation of the TCRbeta library involved a method that used unique molecular identifiers. TCRdb re-derived calls from the PCR reads in MiXCR, one entry per CDR3 protein. The sample lists about 260,000 distinct CDR3 sequences, around 7.8% occurring once. Sequenced material: PBMCs, mostly from graft donor cells, taken 180 days after TCRalphabeta/CD19-depleted stem cell transplant. The receptors come from a male patient younger than 18 who had a stem cell transplant for acute lymphoblastic leukemia, so the T cells may come from the graft donor.

This clonotype was recorded at least ten times. V usage is TRBV21-1 and J usage is TRBJ2-1; the D call TRBD1 from the table was never checked on the DNA. TRBV21-1 is listed as a pseudogene. CDR3 size: 12 residues. As DNA, the CDR3 is TGTGCCAGCCAGGGAGAAAGGAATGAGCAGTTCTTC. Translation: CASQGERNEQFF.

This clonotype occurred many times. The genes are TRBV5-4 and TRBJ2-7; TRBD1 might be the D (6 bases). V lost 4 bases, J lost 0 bases, and 14 bases lay in between. The CDR3 has 15 residues. Per germline, CDR1 SGHNT and CDR2 YYREEE (reference sequence). The CDR3 spells CASSAGADSSYEQYF. The CDR3 DNA reads as TGTGCCAGCAGCGCAGGTGCGGACAGCTCCTACGAGCAGTACTTC.

This clonotype was picked up many times. The chain has TRBV7-6 and TRBJ2-7, with D perhaps given as TRBD1 or TRBD2 (5 bases each). Germline lookup yields CDR1 SGHVS and CDR2 FNYEAQ. V lost 1 base and J lost 7, with 8 bases in between. This CDR3 is 12 amino acids long. The CDR3 DNA reads as TGTGCCAGCAGCTTAGTGTGGGGGGAGCAGTACTTC. Translated: CASSLVWGEQYF.

This clonotype showed up just once. With a much larger clone just one base away, this may be a read error. V gene TRBV3-1 combines with J gene TRBJ2-2, with D unresolved. This CDR3 is 16 amino acids long. Germline CDR1 and CDR2: LGHDT and YNNKEL (reference sequence). As DNA, the CDR3 is TGTGCCAGCAGCCAAGGTGCAGGAGTAGCCACCAGGGAGCTGTTTTTT. It specifies CASSQGAGVATRELFF.

In its sample, this clonotype was seen many times. J is TRBJ2-5 and V is TRBV11-3, with 8 positions matching TRBD1. There are 14 residues in the CDR3. Per the germline V gene, CDR1 is SGHNT and CDR2 is YENEEA. Losses at the gene ends were 6 bases for V and 2 bases for J; bases not matched to a gene: 5. CDR3 DNA: TGTGCCAGCAGTGAAGGACAGGGACAAGAGACCCAGTACTTC. Translation: CASSEGQGQETQYF. The whole variable domain, filled in from reference TRBV11-3 and TRBJ2-5, reads EAGVVQSPRYKIIEKKQPVAFWCNPISGHNTLYWYLQNLGQGPELLIRYENEEAVDDSQLPKDRFSAERLKGVDSTLKIQPAELGDSAVYLCASSEGQGQETQYFGPGTRLLVL.

This clonotype was picked up a small number of times. This chain joins TRBV12-3 or TRBV12-4 and TRBJ2-1; D is possibly TRBD1 (5 bases). CDR3 size: 12 residues. V lost 6 bases and J 12 bases, leaving 15 bases between the germline ends. Written as DNA, the CDR3 is TGTGCCAGCAGGGGTAAGGGGCCTCGGCAGTTCTTC. Translated, it gives CASRGKGPRQFF.

This clonotype was observed at least ten times. The chain is built from TRBV4-1 and TRBJ2-1, with TRBD2 matching 16 bases. Per germline, CDR1 MGHRA and CDR2 YSYEKL. V was pared by 0 bases and J by 2 bases, with 4 bases of the junction left unmatched. This CDR3 is built from 19 residues. The CDR3 DNA follows: TGCGCCAGCAGCCAAGACCCCGGGACTAGCGGGAGGGCCTACAATGAGCAGTTCTTC. Its protein product is CASSQDPGTSGRAYNEQFF.

This clonotype has a count of ten or more. V is TRBV20-1 and J is TRBJ1-2, with TRBD1 matching over 8 bases. The CDR3 runs to 13 residues. Germline V gene sequence: CDR1 DFQATT, CDR2 SNEGSKA (reference sequence). Trimming at V came to 5 bases and at J to 6 bases, leaving 8 bases not matched to a gene. CDR3 in DNA: TGCAGTGCTTGGGTGACAGGGGTAAATGGCTACACCTTC. This gives the protein CSAWVTGVNGYTF.

This clonotype was recorded many times. The genes are TRBV28 and TRBJ1-4, with TRBD1 identical over 10 bases. Germline V gives CDR1 MDHEN, CDR2 SYDVKM. CDR3 size: 15 residues. V was clipped by 5 bases and J by 8 bases; unmatched bases: 8. The CDR3 loop is CASSRQGAKREKLFF. CDR3 in DNA: TGTGCCAGCAGTAGACAGGGGGCAAAACGGGAAAAACTGTTTTTT.

Details on this clonotype: Given a much more abundant clone one base away, this may be a read error. The J gene is TRBJ2-7, the V gene TRBV10-3, with D unresolved. This CDR3 comprises 11 residues. Germline CDR1 reads ENHRY; CDR2 reads SYGVKD. The CDR3 is CAISEAYDQYF. As DNA, the CDR3 is TGTGCCATCAGTGAGGCCTACGACCAGTACTTC.

This clonotype was observed a handful of times. The rearrangement links TRBV7-3 to TRBJ2-7; TRBD2 matches 12 bases. This CDR3 is 17 amino acids long. Looked up from germline, CDR1 is SGHTA and CDR2 is FQGTGA. V lost 5 bases, J lost 4 bases, and 12 bases stayed unmatched. CDR3 bases: TGTGCCAGCAGCCCCAATCCCTTGACTAGCGGGAGTTACGAGCAGTACTTC. Translation: CASSPNPLTSGSYEQYF. The complete variable domain, with remaining parts taken from reference TRBV7-3 and TRBJ2-7, reads GAGVSQTPSNKVTEKGKYVELRCDPISGHTALYWYRQSLGQGPEFLIYFQGTGAADDSGLPNDRFFAVRPEGSVSTLKIQRTERGDSAVYLCASSPNPLTSGSYEQYFGPGTRLTVT.

This clonotype was seen many times. The chain joins TRBV6-1 to TRBJ2-5; D is unclear. Deletions cut 7 bases from V and 0 bases from J, with 15 bases between. The CDR3 covers 15 residues. Germline-derived CDR1 and CDR2 are MNHNS and SASEGT. CDR3 in amino acids: CASTVRAFYQETQYF. The CDR3 DNA is TGTGCCAGCACAGTACGGGCTTTCTACCAAGAGACCCAGTACTTC.

This clonotype occurred many times. The chain carries TRBV29-1 and TRBJ2-1, with no clear D. Germline V CDR1 and CDR2: SQVTM, ANQGSEA. The V and J ends lost 1 base and 2 bases respectively, with 12 bases between them. The CDR3 covers 15 residues. The CDR3 is CSVEGNHIAYNEQFF. The CDR3 DNA sequence: TGCAGCGTTGAAGGGAACCATATAGCCTACAATGAGCAGTTCTTC.

This clonotype occurred many times. The V gene is TRBV20-1, the J gene TRBJ2-1; D perhaps matches TRBD1 (5 bases). The CDR3 is 14 amino acids. The V and J ends lost 6 bases and 4 bases respectively, with 16 bases between them. The germline V gene encodes CDR1 DFQATT and CDR2 SNEGSKA (reference sequence). CDR3 DNA: TGCAGTGCCTCCGACAGCTACCCTTACAATGAGCAGTTCTTC. Its protein is CSASDSYPYNEQFF.

This clonotype occurred many times. The J gene is TRBJ2-7, the V gene TRBV6-2 or TRBV6-3; 11 nucleotides match TRBD1. CDR3 length: 15 amino acids. CDR1 and CDR2 (germline): MNHEY, SVGEGT. Trimming cost V 5 bases and J 3 bases; bases outside gene matches: 6. CDR3 sequence reads: CASSNPDRGLYEQYF. CDR3 nucleotides: TGTGCCAGCAGTAATCCGGACAGGGGGCTCTACGAGCAGTACTTC.

Many counts were recorded for this clonotype. This chain links TRBV10-3 with TRBJ2-5; no firm D call. There are 13 residues in the CDR3. Between the trimmed V and J ends, which lost 3 bases and 6 bases, there was a span of 11 bases. Per germline, CDR1 ENHRY and CDR2 SYGVKD. CDR3 loop: CAISDRRPQTQYF. The DNA of the CDR3 is TGTGCCATCAGTGATCGGCGTCCTCAGACCCAGTACTTC.

This clonotype has ten or more counts. This chain links TRBV3-1 with TRBJ2-3, with TRBD2 identical over 7 bases. Losses at the gene ends were 2 bases for V and 6 bases for J; bases not matched to a gene: 2. CDR1 is LGHDT and CDR2 is YNNKEL in the germline V gene (reference sequence). The CDR3 is 13 amino acids. CDR3 in amino acids: CASSQWGGDTQYF. DNA for the CDR3: TGTGCCAGCAGCCAATGGGGGGGTGATACGCAGTATTTT.

This clonotype was detected ten times or more. The chain links TRBV20-1 to TRBJ2-7, with D tentatively TRBD2 (5 bases). The CDR3 runs 11 residues. Germline-derived CDR1 and CDR2 are DFQATT and SNEGSKA (reference sequence). V was pared by 0 bases and J by 10 bases, with 10 bases between. The chain's CDR3 is CSARDRRSQYF. For the CDR3, the DNA is TGCAGTGCTAGAGATAGGAGGTCCCAGTACTTC.